Sequencing of this T cell receptor beta chain was carried out in a study of patients and donors after allogeneic stem cell transplantation. Germline V gives CDR1 DFQATT, CDR2 SNEGSKA (reference sequence). There are 15 residues in the CDR3. Trimming shortened V by 4 bases and J by 0 bases, and 13 bases separated the two germline ends. In TCRdb, the RT-PCR reads were re-called with MiXCR into one record per CDR3 protein. The data contain 400,000 to 500,000 distinct CDR3 sequences, 16% of them singletons. Ten or more counts support this clonotype. The chain has TRBV20-1 and TRBJ2-1; a possible D gene is TRBD2 (5 bases). This TCR was recovered from a human donor who was either an allogeneic HSCT recipient or a stem cell or donor lymphocyte infusion donor (not recorded which). It is not recorded whose cells these are; they may come from a transplant donor. Sequenced sample: blood, either unsorted or a sorted T cell fraction (not recorded which). The CDR3 loop reads CSANSETTSYNEQFF. The CDR3 nucleotides are TGCAGTGCTAATTCCGAGACTACCTCCTACAATGAGCAGTTCTTC.